These 20 T cell receptor beta chains came from one sample sequenced in a study of blood T cell repertoires in COVID-19. The assay was immunoSEQ multiplex PCR, and TCRdb's table has in-frame clones only and misses some. The repertoire has around 340,000 clones, around 83% of them found once; the top ten carry approximately 3%. The specimen was peripheral blood. The receptors originated from a man aged 25 to 40 with active or convalescent COVID-19.

The rearrangement uses TRBV30 and TRBJ1-4; tentatively, D is TRBD1 (5 bases). This CDR3 has 14 amino acids. Germline CDR1 is GTSNPN and CDR2 is SVGIG (reference sequence). V gave up 3 bases and J gave up 2 bases, with 10 bases separating them. This chain's CDR3 is CAWRGRVTNEKLFF. CDR3 DNA: TGTGCCTGGAGGGGCAGGGTGACTAATGAAAAACTGTTTTTT. Looking up the rest from reference TRBV30 and TRBJ1-4 gives the full variable domain: SQTIHQWPATLVQPVGSPLSLECTVEGTSNPNLYWYRQAAGRGLQLLFYSVGIGQISSEVPQNLSASRPQDRQFILSSKKLLLSDSGFYLCAWRGRVTNEKLFFGSGTQLSVL.

The chain is built from TRBV11-3 and TRBJ2-7; TRBD2 matches 9 bases. Per germline, CDR1 SGHNT and CDR2 YENEEA. The CDR3 is 15 amino acids. Trimming took 7 bases from V and 4 from J; bases not matched to a gene: 11. The CDR3 DNA sequence: TGTGCCAGCACCTTGGGGCGGGGGGGCCCGTACGAGCAGTACTTC. It codes for CASTLGRGGPYEQYF.

V usage is TRBV7-9 and J usage is TRBJ2-1; TRBD1 matches 7 bases. Germline trimming cut 6 bases from V and 2 bases from J; bases unmatched to any gene: 7. The CDR3 consists of 15 residues. CDR1 and CDR2 from the germline V gene are SEHNR and FQNEAQ (reference sequence). The DNA for the CDR3 is TGTGCCAGCAGTAAGACAGGGAGCCCCTACAATGAGCAGTTCTTC. It translates to CASSKTGSPYNEQFF.

The chain employs TRBV6-6 and TRBJ2-3; no clear D. CDR3 size: 14 residues. Trimming stripped 6 bases from V and 0 bases from J, with 10 bases between. Germline lookup yields CDR1 MNHNY and CDR2 SVGAGI (reference sequence). The CDR3 reads CASRVLTSTDTQYF. The DNA of the CDR3 is TGTGCCAGCAGGGTCCTGACTAGCACAGATACGCAGTATTTT.

This chain links TRBV6-5 with TRBJ1-1; D call uncertain. Germline CDR1 is MNHEY and CDR2 is SVGAGI. V was pared by 1 base and J by 1 base, with 7 bases between. The CDR3 contains 14 residues. The CDR3 DNA is TGTGCCAGCAGTTACTTACCAGGGAACACTGAAGCTTTCTTT. Protein product: CASSYLPGNTEAFF.

DNA of the CDR3: TGTGCCAGCAGCTCCTGGGAGGGAAGCAATGAGCAGTTCTTC. It encodes CASSSWEGSNEQFF. This chain joins TRBV11-2 and TRBJ2-1, with 7 nucleotides matching TRBD2. Germline assignment: CDR1 SGHAT and CDR2 FQNNGV. This CDR3 comprises 14 residues. Germline trimming cut 4 bases from V and 6 bases from J; bases unmatched to any gene: 6.

This clone came up once. The CDR3 DNA reads as TGCGCCAGCAGCCAAAAGCGGGGGCCCTACAATGAGCAGTTCTTC. Translated, it gives CASSQKRGPYNEQFF. The chain recombines TRBV4-3 with TRBJ2-1; 8 bases line up with TRBD2. The germline V gene encodes CDR1 LGHNA and CDR2 YSLEER. J lost 2 bases, V lost 2 bases, and 2 bases had no gene match. The CDR3 contains 15 residues.

CDR3: CAWRREDRTDTQYF. In DNA, the CDR3 is TGTGCCTGGAGGCGGGAGGACCGCACAGATACGCAGTATTTT. V gene TRBV30 combines with J gene TRBJ2-3, with 8 bases fitting TRBD2. The CDR3 is made up of 14 amino acids. Germline CDR1 is GTSNPN and CDR2 is SVGIG (reference sequence). Trimming cost V 3 bases and J 1 base; bases outside gene matches: 3.

The rearrangement links TRBV7-2 to TRBJ2-7; a weak D match, TRBD2 (6 bases). V lost 7 bases to trimming and J lost 4 bases, with 11 bases between them. Germline values: CDR1 SGHTA, CDR2 FQGNSA. CDR3 length: 12 residues. Written as DNA, the CDR3 is TGTGCCAGCACCGAACGGGGGTACGAGCAGTACTTC. Translation gives CASTERGYEQYF. The full variable domain, with the rest looked up from reference TRBV7-2 and TRBJ2-7, is GAGVSQSPSNKVTEKGKDVELRCDPISGHTALYWYRQSLGQGLEFLIYFQGNSAPDKSGLPSDRFSAERTGGSVSTLTIQRTQQEDSAVYLCASTERGYEQYFGPGTRLTVT.

The CDR3 bases are TGTGCCAGCAGCTTAGACAAGAACACTGAAGCTTTCTTT. Translating it yields CASSLDKNTEAFF. V and J are TRBV7-7 and TRBJ1-1; no definite D call. Per the germline V gene, CDR1 is SSHAT and CDR2 is FNYEAQ (reference sequence). The CDR3 extends over 13 amino acids. Trimming removed 1 base at V and 1 base at J, with 4 bases between.

The rearrangement joins TRBV11-2 to TRBJ2-3, with D perhaps TRBD1 (6 bases). From germline, CDR1 is SGHAT and CDR2 FQNNGV. This CDR3 spans 11 amino acids. The germline V and J ends were trimmed by 5 bases and 8 bases, with 8 bases remaining between them. This chain's CDR3 is CASSEGGTQYF. CDR3 DNA: TGTGCCAGCAGCGAAGGGGGTACGCAGTATTTT.

The chain has TRBV2 and TRBJ1-1; 8 bases align to TRBD1. CDR3 length: 15 amino acids. Losses at the gene ends were 8 bases for V and 5 bases for J; bases not matched to a gene: 13. CDR1 and CDR2 (germline): SNHLY, FYNNEI. For the CDR3, the DNA is TGTGCCAGCCTTACCGGGACAGGCAGGGTTACTGAAGCTTTCTTT. This sequence encodes CASLTGTGRVTEAFF.

CDR3 in amino acids: CSVGGGRGAPQHF. In DNA, the CDR3 is TGCAGCGTTGGAGGGGGGAGGGGGGCGCCCCAGCATTTT. The chain has TRBV29-1 and TRBJ1-5, with D possibly matching TRBD1 (6 bases). Germline CDR1 reads SQVTM; CDR2 reads ANQGSEA. The CDR3 is 13 residues long. The ends were cut back, 4 bases at V and 9 bases at J, with 16 bases in the middle.

V is TRBV3-1 (or the pseudogene TRBV3-2) and J is TRBJ2-1; 10 nucleotides line up with TRBD1. The CDR3 is 14 amino acids. V lost 4 bases to trimming and J lost 7 bases; unmatched junction nucleotides: 4. Per germline, CDR1 LGHDT and CDR2 YNNKEL (reference sequence). The CDR3 bases are TGTGCCAGCAGCCGGTGGACAGGGGGAAATGAGCAGTTCTTC. Its protein product is CASSRWTGGNEQFF.

This clone is a singleton in its sample. The chain uses TRBV10-3 and TRBJ1-6, with 9 positions matching TRBD1. The CDR3 has 13 residues. The V gene's germline CDR1 is ENHRY and CDR2 SYGVKD. With V trimmed by 6 bases and J by 7 bases, 1 base remained unmatched. In DNA, the CDR3 is TGTGCCATCAGCGGGACAGGGAATTCACCCCTCCACTTT. Translating it yields CAISGTGNSPLHF.

This chain links TRBV4-2 with TRBJ1-6, with 9 bases matching TRBD1. V shed 0 bases, J shed 13 bases, and the junction held 7 bases outside the gene matches. The V gene's germline CDR1 is LGHNA and CDR2 YNFKEQ. This CDR3 region has 15 residues. The CDR3 loop reads CASSQDPGQGLPLHF. Here the CDR3 DNA reads TGTGCCAGCAGCCAAGATCCGGGACAGGGACTCCCCCTCCACTTT.

This clone was recorded at least ten times. The rearrangement joins TRBV30 to TRBJ1-2; 7 nucleotides line up with TRBD1. The V gene end was trimmed by 0 bases and the J gene end by 3 bases; junction bases not matched to a gene: 4. Germline CDR1 is GTSNPN and CDR2 is SVGIG (reference sequence). The CDR3 has 14 residues. CDR3 sequence reads: CAWSVPGTDYGYTF. CDR3 bases: TGTGCCTGGAGTGTACCTGGGACAGACTATGGCTACACCTTC.

The J gene is TRBJ2-7, the V gene TRBV28; D may be TRBD2 (6 bases). CDR1 MDHEN and CDR2 SYDVKM come from the germline V gene. Trimming took 5 bases from V and 2 from J, leaving 16 bases between them. This CDR3 has 15 amino acids. The CDR3 bases are TGTGCCAGCAGTATTCTAGCGAGTGGGCCCTACGAGCAGTACTTC. Its protein product is CASSILASGPYEQYF.

The chain is built from TRBV5-4 and TRBJ1-1, with 8 bases fitting TRBD1. CDR1 is SGHNT, CDR2 YYREEE, per germline (reference sequence). The CDR3 has 15 amino acids. Unmatched junction bases numbered 10, after V lost 4 bases and J lost 5 bases. CDR3 region: CASSPGGGEKTEAFF. The DNA for the CDR3 is TGTGCCAGCAGCCCAGGGGGCGGTGAGAAGACTGAAGCTTTCTTT.

V usage is TRBV19 and J usage is TRBJ2-6, with TRBD1 matching 8 bases. Trimming cost V 7 bases and J 0 bases; bases outside gene matches: 20. Looked up from germline, CDR1 is LNHDA and CDR2 is SQIVND (reference sequence). The CDR3 spans 21 residues. The DNA for the CDR3 is TGTGCCAGTAAGTCCAGGGGGCTTGCCGGCCAGGAGATCTCTGGGGCCAACGTCCTGACTTTC. This encodes CASKSRGLAGQEISGANVLTF.